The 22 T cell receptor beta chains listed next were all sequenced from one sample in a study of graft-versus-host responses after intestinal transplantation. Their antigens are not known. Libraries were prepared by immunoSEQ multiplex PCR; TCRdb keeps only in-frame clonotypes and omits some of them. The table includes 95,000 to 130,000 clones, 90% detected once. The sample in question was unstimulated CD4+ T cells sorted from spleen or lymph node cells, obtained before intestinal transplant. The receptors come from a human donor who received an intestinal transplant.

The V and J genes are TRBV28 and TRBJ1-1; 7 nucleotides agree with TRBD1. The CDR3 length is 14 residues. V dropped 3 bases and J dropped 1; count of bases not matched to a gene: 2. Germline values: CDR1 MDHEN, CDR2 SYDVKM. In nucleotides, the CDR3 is TGTGCCAGCAGTTTGAGGACAGGGAACACTGAAGCTTTCTTT. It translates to CASSLRTGNTEAFF.

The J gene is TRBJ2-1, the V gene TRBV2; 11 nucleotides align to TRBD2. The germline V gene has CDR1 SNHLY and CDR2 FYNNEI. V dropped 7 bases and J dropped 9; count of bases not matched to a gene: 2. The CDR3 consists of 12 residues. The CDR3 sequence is CASNGLAGEQFF. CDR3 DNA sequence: TGTGCCAGCAATGGACTAGCGGGTGAGCAGTTCTTC.

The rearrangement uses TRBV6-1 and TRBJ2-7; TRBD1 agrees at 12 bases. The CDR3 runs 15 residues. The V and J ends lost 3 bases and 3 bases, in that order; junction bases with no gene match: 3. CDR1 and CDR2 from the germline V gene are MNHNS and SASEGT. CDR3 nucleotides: TGTGCCAGCAGTGAGGGACAGGGGGCGGTCTACGAGCAGTACTTC. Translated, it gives CASSEGQGAVYEQYF.

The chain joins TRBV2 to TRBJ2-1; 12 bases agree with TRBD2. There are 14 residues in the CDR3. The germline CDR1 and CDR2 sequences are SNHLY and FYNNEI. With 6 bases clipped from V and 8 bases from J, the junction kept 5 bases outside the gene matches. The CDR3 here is CASRVTSGSDEQFF. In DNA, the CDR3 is TGTGCCAGCAGGGTGACTAGCGGGAGCGATGAGCAGTTCTTC.

The CDR3 DNA reads TGCGCCAGCAGCTTGCTACCAGGGGAACATCAGCCCCAGCATTTT. Translated, it gives CASSLLPGEHQPQHF. This sequence joins TRBV5-1 and TRBJ1-5; TRBD1 is a possible D gene (6 bases). V lost 1 base to trimming and J lost 5 bases, with 13 bases between them. Germline V gene data show CDR1 as SGHRS and CDR2 as YFSETQ. The CDR3 totals 15 residues.

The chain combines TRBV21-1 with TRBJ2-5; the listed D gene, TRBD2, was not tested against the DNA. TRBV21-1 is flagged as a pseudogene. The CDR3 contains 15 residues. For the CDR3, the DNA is TGTGCCAGCAGCCCCAAAGCAGGACTAAATGAGACCCAGTACTTC. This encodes CASSPKAGLNETQYF.

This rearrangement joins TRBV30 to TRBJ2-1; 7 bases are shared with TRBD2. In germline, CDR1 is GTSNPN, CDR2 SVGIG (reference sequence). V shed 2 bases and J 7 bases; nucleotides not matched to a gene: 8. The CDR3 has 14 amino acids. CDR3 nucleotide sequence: TGTGCCTGGAGTATGGCGGGGGTTCGGAATGAGCAGTTCTTC. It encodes CAWSMAGVRNEQFF.

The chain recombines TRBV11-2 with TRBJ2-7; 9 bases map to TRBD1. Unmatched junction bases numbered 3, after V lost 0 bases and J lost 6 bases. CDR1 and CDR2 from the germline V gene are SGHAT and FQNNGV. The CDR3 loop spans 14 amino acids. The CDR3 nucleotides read TGTGCCAGCAGCTTAGAGGGGACAGGGCCCGAGCAGTACTTC. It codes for CASSLEGTGPEQYF. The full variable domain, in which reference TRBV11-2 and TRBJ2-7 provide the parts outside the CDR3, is EAGVAQSPRYKIIEKRQSVAFWCNPISGHATLYWYQQILGQGPKLLIQFQNNGVVDDSQLPKDRFSAERLKGVDSTLKIQPAKLEDSAVYLCASSLEGTGPEQYFGPGTRLTVT.

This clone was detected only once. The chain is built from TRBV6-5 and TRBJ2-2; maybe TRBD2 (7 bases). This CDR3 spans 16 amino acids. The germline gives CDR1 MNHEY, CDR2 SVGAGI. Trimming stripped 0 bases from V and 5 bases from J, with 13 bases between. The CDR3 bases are TGTGCCAGCAGTTACTCATCGGGGGGCGGAACCGGGGAGCTGTTTTTT. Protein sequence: CASSYSSGGGTGELFF.

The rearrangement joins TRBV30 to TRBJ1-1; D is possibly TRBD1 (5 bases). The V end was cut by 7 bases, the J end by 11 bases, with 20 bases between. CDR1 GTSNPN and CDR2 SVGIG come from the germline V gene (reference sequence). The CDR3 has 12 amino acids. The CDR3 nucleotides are TGTGCCTATGTGGCAGGGCGCTTGGAGGCTTTCTTT. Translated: CAYVAGRLEAFF.

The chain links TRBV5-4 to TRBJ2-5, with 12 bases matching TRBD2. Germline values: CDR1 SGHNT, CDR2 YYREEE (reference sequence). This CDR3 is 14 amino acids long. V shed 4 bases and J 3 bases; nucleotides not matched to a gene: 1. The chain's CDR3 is CASSRLAGEETQYF. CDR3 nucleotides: TGTGCCAGCAGCAGACTAGCGGGGGAAGAGACCCAGTACTTC.

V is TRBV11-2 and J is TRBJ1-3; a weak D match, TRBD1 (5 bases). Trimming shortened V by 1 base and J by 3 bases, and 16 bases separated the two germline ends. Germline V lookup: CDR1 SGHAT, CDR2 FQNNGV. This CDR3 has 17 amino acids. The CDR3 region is CASSLGSRGTDGNTIYF. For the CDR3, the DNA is TGTGCCAGCAGCTTAGGCAGTCGGGGGACGGATGGAAACACCATATATTTT.

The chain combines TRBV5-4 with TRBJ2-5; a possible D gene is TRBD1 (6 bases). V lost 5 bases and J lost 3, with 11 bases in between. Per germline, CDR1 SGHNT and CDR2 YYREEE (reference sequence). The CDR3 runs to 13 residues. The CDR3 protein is CASSGQPEETQYF. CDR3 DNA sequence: TGTGCCAGCAGTGGACAGCCGGAAGAGACCCAGTACTTC. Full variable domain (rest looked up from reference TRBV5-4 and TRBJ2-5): ETGVTQSPTHLIKTRGQQVTLRCSSQSGHNTVSWYQQALGQGPQFIFQYYREEENGRGNFPPRFSGLQFPNYSSELNVNALELDDSALYLCASSGQPEETQYFGPGTRLLVL.

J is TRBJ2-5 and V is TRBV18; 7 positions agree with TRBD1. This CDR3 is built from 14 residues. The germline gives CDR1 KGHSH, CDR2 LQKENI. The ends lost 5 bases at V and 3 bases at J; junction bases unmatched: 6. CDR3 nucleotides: TGTGCCAGCTCAGCCCGACAGGGAAAAGAGACCCAGTACTTC. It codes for CASSARQGKETQYF.

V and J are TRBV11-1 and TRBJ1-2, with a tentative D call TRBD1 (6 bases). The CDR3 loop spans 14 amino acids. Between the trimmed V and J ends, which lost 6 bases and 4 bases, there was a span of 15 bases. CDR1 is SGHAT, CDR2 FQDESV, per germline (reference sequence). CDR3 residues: CASRPDRDLYGYTF. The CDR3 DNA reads TGTGCCAGCAGGCCGGACAGAGACCTCTATGGCTACACCTTC.

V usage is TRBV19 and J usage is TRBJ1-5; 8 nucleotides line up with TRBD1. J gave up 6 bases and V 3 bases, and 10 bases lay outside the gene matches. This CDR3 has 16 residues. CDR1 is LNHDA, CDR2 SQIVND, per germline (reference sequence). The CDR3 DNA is TGTGCCAGTAGTATGGGGATAGGCAGGGGGCGTCAGCCCCAGCATTTT. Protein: CASSMGIGRGRQPQHF.

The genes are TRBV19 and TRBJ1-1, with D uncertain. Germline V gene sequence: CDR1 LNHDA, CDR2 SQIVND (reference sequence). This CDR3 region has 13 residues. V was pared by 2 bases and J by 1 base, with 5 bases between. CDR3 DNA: TGTGCCAGTAGTATAATGGCGAACACTGAAGCTTTCTTT. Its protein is CASSIMANTEAFF.

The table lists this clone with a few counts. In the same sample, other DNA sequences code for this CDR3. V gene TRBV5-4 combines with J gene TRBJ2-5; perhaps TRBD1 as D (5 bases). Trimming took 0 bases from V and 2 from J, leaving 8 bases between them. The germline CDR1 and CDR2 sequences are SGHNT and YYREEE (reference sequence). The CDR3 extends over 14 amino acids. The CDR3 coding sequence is TGTGCCAGCAGCTTGGGACAGTTGCAAGAGACCCAGTACTTC. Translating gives CASSLGQLQETQYF.

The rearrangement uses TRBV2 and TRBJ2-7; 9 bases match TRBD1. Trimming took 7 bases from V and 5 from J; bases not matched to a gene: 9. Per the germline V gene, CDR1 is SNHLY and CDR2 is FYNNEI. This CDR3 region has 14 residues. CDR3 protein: CASNFRDRANEQYF. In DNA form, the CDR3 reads TGTGCCAGCAACTTCCGGGACAGGGCCAACGAGCAGTACTTC.

The CDR3 here is CASSQAGTGGNEQFF. The CDR3 DNA sequence: TGTGCCAGCAGCCAAGCCGGGACAGGGGGAAATGAGCAGTTCTTC. The chain couples TRBV6-1 to TRBJ2-1, with 11 positions matching TRBD1. The length of the CDR3 is 15 residues. Trimming at V came to 6 bases and at J to 7 bases, leaving 8 bases not matched to a gene. Per germline, CDR1 MNHNS and CDR2 SASEGT.

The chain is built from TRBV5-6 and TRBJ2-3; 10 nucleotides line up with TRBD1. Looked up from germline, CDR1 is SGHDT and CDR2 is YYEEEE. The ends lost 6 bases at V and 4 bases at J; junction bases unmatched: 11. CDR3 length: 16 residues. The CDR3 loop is CASTLKGQGIPDTQYF. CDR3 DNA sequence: TGTGCCAGCACCTTAAAGGGACAGGGGATTCCAGATACGCAGTATTTT.

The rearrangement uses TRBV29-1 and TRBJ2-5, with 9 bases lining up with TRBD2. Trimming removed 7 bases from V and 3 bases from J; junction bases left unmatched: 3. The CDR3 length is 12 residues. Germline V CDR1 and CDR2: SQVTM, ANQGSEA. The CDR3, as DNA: TGCAGCGGTAGCGGGGGTGAAGAGACCCAGTACTTC. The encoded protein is CSGSGGEETQYF.